This is a list of T cell receptor beta chains from one sample in a study of blood T cell repertoires in COVID-19. Only in-frame clones appear in the TCRdb table, and some are missing; sequencing was by immunoSEQ multiplex PCR. The table has approximately 210,000 clones, roughly 82% seen once; the top ten hold approximately 12%. Material: peripheral blood. These receptors were taken from a woman aged 40 to 49 with acute or convalescent COVID-19. The CDR3 runs from the conserved cysteine through the conserved F or W. Fields, in order: J gene, V gene, clone size, D gene, CDR3 protein, CDR3 DNA. The D gene is left open where the match is weak. Clone size is given for some rows only: seen once, a few or many times, or a class if the clone is expanded.

J gene: TRBJ2-2; V gene: TRBV18; clone size: NA; D gene: TRBD2; CDR3 protein: CASSRLAGSNTGELFF; CDR3 DNA: TGTGCCAGCTCACGGTTAGCGGGGTCGAACACCGGGGAGCTGTTTTTT
J gene: TRBJ2-3; V gene: TRBV5-4; clone size: NA; D gene: TRBD1; CDR3 protein: CASSLEQGTDTQYF; CDR3 DNA: TGTGCCAGCAGCTTGGAACAGGGGACAGATACGCAGTATTTT
J gene: TRBJ2-7; V gene: TRBV4-1; clone size: many; D gene: NA; CDR3 protein: CASSQSQFYEQYF; CDR3 DNA: TGCGCCAGCAGCCAAAGTCAGTTCTACGAGCAGTACTTC
J gene: TRBJ1-6; V gene: TRBV2; clone size: once; D gene: TRBD1; CDR3 protein: CASRARDREWSPLHF; CDR3 DNA: TGTGCCAGCAGGGCAAGGGACAGGGAATGGTCACCCCTCCACTTT
J gene: TRBJ1-5; V gene: TRBV4-1; clone size: NA; D gene: NA; CDR3 protein: CASSHQSGYQPQHF; CDR3 DNA: TGCGCCAGCAGCCACCAGAGCGGCTATCAGCCCCAGCATTTT
J gene: TRBJ2-3; V gene: TRBV5-1; clone size: NA; D gene: NA; CDR3 protein: CASRLEGADTQYF; CDR3 DNA: TGCGCCAGCAGACTAGAAGGCGCAGATACGCAGTATTTT
J gene: TRBJ2-3; V gene: TRBV5-5; clone size: NA; D gene: TRBD2; CDR3 protein: CASSMAGGPGKTDTQYF; CDR3 DNA: TGTGCCAGCAGCATGGCGGGGGGGCCGGGCAAGACAGATACGCAGTATTTT
J gene: TRBJ2-5; V gene: TRBV20-1; clone size: NA; D gene: NA; CDR3 protein: CSGLGGETQYF; CDR3 DNA: TGCAGTGGGCTTGGGGGCGAGACCCAGTACTTC
J gene: TRBJ2-2; V gene: TRBV11-3; clone size: NA; D gene: NA; CDR3 protein: CASSLGDWTGELFF; CDR3 DNA: TGTGCCAGCAGCTTAGGCGACTGGACCGGGGAGCTGTTTTTT
J gene: TRBJ1-5; V gene: TRBV2; clone size: NA; D gene: TRBD1; CDR3 protein: CASRETGAGYSNQPQHF; CDR3 DNA: TGTGCCAGCAGGGAGACAGGGGCGGGATATAGCAATCAGCCCCAGCATTTT
J gene: TRBJ2-4; V gene: TRBV19; clone size: NA; D gene: TRBD1; CDR3 protein: CASTLGTGGAESIQYF; CDR3 DNA: TGTGCCAGTACCTTAGGGACAGGGGGCGCAGAGAGCATTCAGTACTTC
J gene: TRBJ2-1; V gene: TRBV12-5; clone size: few; D gene: TRBD2; CDR3 protein: CASGHETSGRGEQFF; CDR3 DNA: TGTGCTAGTGGTCATGAGACTAGCGGGAGAGGTGAGCAGTTCTTC
J gene: TRBJ2-7; V gene: TRBV3-1/TRBV3-2; clone size: NA; D gene: NA; CDR3 protein: CASSLTDRNPSHEQYF; CDR3 DNA: TGTGCCAGCAGCCTAACAGACAGGAACCCTTCGCACGAGCAGTACTTC
J gene: TRBJ2-1; V gene: TRBV29-1; clone size: NA; D gene: NA; CDR3 protein: CSLGQYNEQFF; CDR3 DNA: TGCAGCCTCGGACAGTACAATGAGCAGTTCTTC
J gene: TRBJ1-1; V gene: TRBV5-5; clone size: NA; D gene: TRBD1; CDR3 protein: CASSPKGAGTEAFF; CDR3 DNA: TGTGCCAGCAGCCCGAAGGGGGCGGGCACTGAAGCTTTCTTT
J gene: TRBJ1-1; V gene: TRBV27; clone size: few; D gene: NA; CDR3 protein: CASSSVNTEAFF; CDR3 DNA: TGTGCCAGCAGTTCAGTGAACACTGAAGCTTTCTTT
J gene: TRBJ2-2; V gene: TRBV18; clone size: once; D gene: NA; CDR3 protein: CASSPPGRNTGELFF; CDR3 DNA: TGTGCCAGCTCACCACCGGGCCGGAACACCGGGGAGCTGTTTTTT
J gene: TRBJ1-2; V gene: TRBV6-6; clone size: once; D gene: NA; CDR3 protein: CASSYLQGVLDYTF; CDR3 DNA: TGTGCCAGCAGTTACTTACAAGGGGTTTTGGACTACACCTTC
J gene: TRBJ2-3; V gene: TRBV9; clone size: NA; D gene: TRBD2; CDR3 protein: CASSVDPGGGTDTQYF; CDR3 DNA: TGTGCCAGCAGCGTAGATCCTGGCGGGGGAACAGATACGCAGTATTTT
J gene: TRBJ1-2; V gene: TRBV18; clone size: NA; D gene: NA; CDR3 protein: CASSPSGPQGGYTF; CDR3 DNA: TGTGCCAGCTCACCTTCCGGGCCCCAGGGCGGCTACACCTTC
J gene: TRBJ2-3; V gene: TRBV6-2/TRBV6-3; clone size: NA; D gene: TRBD2; CDR3 protein: CASSRTSGITDTQYF; CDR3 DNA: TGTGCCAGCAGCCGAACTAGCGGGATCACAGATACGCAGTATTTT
J gene: TRBJ2-2; V gene: TRBV12-3/TRBV12-4; clone size: once; D gene: NA; CDR3 protein: CASRRGGTGELFF; CDR3 DNA: TGTGCCAGCAGGAGGGGGGGGACCGGGGAGCTGTTTTTT
J gene: TRBJ1-3; V gene: TRBV28; clone size: NA; D gene: TRBD1; CDR3 protein: CASSSGTGAPGGNTIYF; CDR3 DNA: TGTGCCAGCAGTTCCGGGACAGGGGCGCCCGGGGGAAACACCATATATTTT
J gene: TRBJ2-7; V gene: TRBV10-3; clone size: once; D gene: NA; CDR3 protein: CAISEGRGYEQYF; CDR3 DNA: TGTGCCATCAGTGAGGGCAGGGGTTACGAGCAGTACTTC
J gene: TRBJ2-7; V gene: TRBV28; clone size: NA; D gene: NA; CDR3 protein: CAIGHSAYEQYF; CDR3 DNA: TGTGCTATTGGACACTCAGCCTACGAGCAGTACTTC
J gene: TRBJ1-2; V gene: TRBV30; clone size: NA; D gene: NA; CDR3 protein: CAWRDSWRDGYTF; CDR3 DNA: TGTGCCTGGAGAGACTCCTGGAGGGATGGCTACACCTTC
J gene: TRBJ2-3; V gene: TRBV14; clone size: NA; D gene: TRBD2; CDR3 protein: CASSPSGRGGTDTQYF; CDR3 DNA: TGTGCCAGCAGCCCTAGCGGGAGAGGGGGAACAGATACGCAGTATTTT
J gene: TRBJ2-7; V gene: TRBV27; clone size: once; D gene: TRBD1; CDR3 protein: CASSLTRQGIYEQYF; CDR3 DNA: TGTGCCAGCAGTTTAACGCGACAGGGTATCTACGAGCAGTACTTC
J gene: TRBJ1-2; V gene: TRBV28; clone size: NA; D gene: NA; CDR3 protein: CASSFRSGNYGYTF; CDR3 DNA: TGTGCCAGCAGTTTCCGGTCAGGGAACTATGGCTACACCTTC
J gene: TRBJ1-2; V gene: TRBV6-5; clone size: NA; D gene: NA; CDR3 protein: CASRRDTNYGYTF; CDR3 DNA: TGTGCCAGCAGACGGGACACTAACTATGGCTACACCTTC
J gene: TRBJ2-1; V gene: TRBV30; clone size: few; D gene: TRBD2; CDR3 protein: CAWSNSGIVEQFF; CDR3 DNA: TGTGCCTGGAGTAATAGCGGGATAGTGGAGCAGTTCTTC
J gene: TRBJ1-1; V gene: TRBV21-1; clone size: NA; D gene: NA; CDR3 protein: CASSKEVAGDTEAFF; CDR3 DNA: TGTGCCAGCAGCAAAGAGGTGGCAGGGGACACTGAAGCTTTCTTT
J gene: TRBJ2-2; V gene: TRBV7-9; clone size: NA; D gene: TRBD1; CDR3 protein: CAGAGQGNSDTGELFF; CDR3 DNA: TGTGCCGGAGCGGGACAGGGAAATTCGGACACCGGGGAGCTGTTTTTT
J gene: TRBJ2-7; V gene: TRBV7-2; clone size: NA; D gene: TRBD2; CDR3 protein: CASSLGLAGVYEQYF; CDR3 DNA: TGTGCCAGCAGCTTAGGGCTAGCGGGAGTCTACGAGCAGTACTTC
J gene: TRBJ1-1; V gene: TRBV6-5; clone size: once; D gene: NA; CDR3 protein: CASAYGTPGEAFF; CDR3 DNA: TGTGCCAGCGCCTACGGGACACCCGGGGAGGCTTTCTTT
J gene: TRBJ1-3; V gene: TRBV7-6; clone size: NA; D gene: NA; CDR3 protein: CASSLAQGSGNTIYF; CDR3 DNA: TGTGCCAGCAGCTTGGCGCAGGGATCTGGAAACACCATATATTTT
J gene: TRBJ1-1; V gene: TRBV30; clone size: NA; D gene: NA; CDR3 protein: CAWSEIGGTEAFF; CDR3 DNA: TGTGCCTGGAGTGAAATAGGGGGCACTGAAGCTTTCTTT
J gene: TRBJ2-7; V gene: TRBV11-3; clone size: NA; D gene: TRBD1; CDR3 protein: CAVHGTGAPGGRNEQYF; CDR3 DNA: TGTGCCGTACACGGGACAGGGGCCCCCGGGGGAAGGAACGAGCAGTACTTC
J gene: TRBJ1-4; V gene: TRBV10-3; clone size: NA; D gene: TRBD1; CDR3 protein: CAISQGQGRNEKLFF; CDR3 DNA: TGTGCCATCAGCCAAGGACAGGGACGGAATGAAAAACTGTTTTTT
J gene: TRBJ2-4; V gene: TRBV3-1/TRBV3-2; clone size: NA; D gene: NA; CDR3 protein: CASRKEAGSQYF; CDR3 DNA: TGTGCCAGCAGAAAGGAGGCGGGGTCTCAGTACTTC
J gene: TRBJ2-3; V gene: TRBV4-1; clone size: NA; D gene: NA; CDR3 protein: CASSLPRGDTQYF; CDR3 DNA: TGCGCCAGCAGCCTCCCCAGGGGAGATACGCAGTATTTT
J gene: TRBJ2-7; V gene: TRBV12-3/TRBV12-4; clone size: NA; D gene: NA; CDR3 protein: CASSRPDSYEQYF; CDR3 DNA: TGTGCCAGCAGCCGCCCAGACTCCTACGAGCAGTACTTC
J gene: TRBJ2-7; V gene: TRBV5-1; clone size: NA; D gene: TRBD1; CDR3 protein: CASSLGIQGSAVHEQYF; CDR3 DNA: TGCGCCAGCAGCTTGGGAATACAGGGGTCGGCCGTCCACGAGCAGTACTTC